These T cell receptor beta chains were read from a single sample in a study of identical twins. MiXCR, run by TCRdb on the 5' RACE reads, gives a single entry per CDR3 protein. The data show 690,000 or so distinct CDR3 sequences, over 8.5% seen once. The sample was also reused in another study, on yellow fever vaccine responses in identical twins.

The specimen sequenced was PBMCs. The receptors were gathered from a woman between 18 and 30 years old in good health. Each CDR3 is given with its conserved first and last residue. The D gene is left open where the match is weak. Clone size appears in some rows only: once, few, many, or a class for an expanded clone.

cdr3_length clone_size d_call j_call v_call cdr3_nt cdr3_aa
17 NA TRBD2 TRBJ2-1 TRBV27 TGTGCCAGCAGTTTACTTAGCGGGGTCCAGTCAAGCAATGAGCAGTTCTTC CASSLLSGVQSSNEQFF
13 many NA TRBJ1-1 TRBV12-3/TRBV12-4 TGTGCCAGCAGCGGGGACGGATCGGCTGAAGCTTTCTTT CASSGDGSAEAFF
12 many NA TRBJ2-3 TRBV3-1 TGTGCCAGCAGCCCCACCGCAGATACGCAGTATTTT CASSPTADTQYF
15 few TRBD2 TRBJ2-5 TRBV4-3 TGCGCCAGCAGCCAAGGGGTAGCGGGAGCGGAGACCCAGTACTTC CASSQGVAGAETQYF
15 many TRBD1 TRBJ2-7 TRBV12-3/TRBV12-4 TGTGCCAGCAGTTTCCCAGGACAGGGGGAAGGCGAGCAGTACTTC CASSFPGQGEGEQYF
15 NA TRBD1 TRBJ2-7 TRBV7-9 TGTGCCAGCAGCCAGCCCGGGACAGTCTCCTACGAGCAGTACTTC CASSQPGTVSYEQYF
14 few NA TRBJ2-1 TRBV14 TGTGCCAGCAGCCAAGATGTAATCCCTAATGAGCAGTTCTTC CASSQDVIPNEQFF
13 few NA TRBJ2-1 TRBV2 TGTGCCAGCAGACTCTTCTCCTACAATGAGCAGTTCTTC CASRLFSYNEQFF
17 few NA TRBJ2-1 TRBV5-6 TGTGCCAGCAGCTTGGGACGGGAGTGGGTCTCGTACAATGAGCAGTTCTTC CASSLGREWVSYNEQFF
15 NA TRBD1 TRBJ2-7 TRBV3-1 TGTGCCAGCAGCCAAGGTGGGACAGGGGGAAACGAGCAGTACTTC CASSQGGTGGNEQYF
15 few TRBD1 TRBJ2-7 TRBV5-1 TGCGCCAGCAGCTTGGCATCCAGGGGGCGCGACGAGCAGTACTTC CASSLASRGRDEQYF
15 few NA TRBJ2-1 TRBV6-1 TGTGCCAGCAGCCGGTCCGGGACCGTGGGCAATGAGCAGTTCTTC CASSRSGTVGNEQFF
16 NA TRBD1 TRBJ1-4 TRBV4-2 TGTGCCAGCAGCCAAGATAGGACAGGGGATAATGAAAAACTGTTTTTT CASSQDRTGDNEKLFF
14 many NA TRBJ2-5 TRBV7-7 TGTGCTAGCAGCTTAGTCGACTATGGAGAGACCCAGTACTTC CASSLVDYGETQYF
15 NA TRBD2 TRBJ2-1 TRBV7-9 TGTGCCAGCAGCTTGACCCCAACAGCGGGGGATGAGCAGTTCTTC CASSLTPTAGDEQFF
12 few NA TRBJ2-4 TRBV2 TGTGCCCTAACTGGGGCCAAAAACATTCAGTACTTC CALTGAKNIQYF
15 NA NA TRBJ1-5 TRBV6-2/TRBV6-3 TGTGCCACCCGGGGTACCGGGGTGAGCAATCAGCCCCAGCATTTT CATRGTGVSNQPQHF
13 few TRBD2 TRBJ2-5 TRBV10-3 TGTGCCATCAGTGAGGGACTAGCGGAGACCCAGTACTTC CAISEGLAETQYF
13 few TRBD1 TRBJ2-3 TRBV29-1 TGCAGCGTTAAACAGGGGGCTGCAGATACGCAGTATTTT CSVKQGAADTQYF
14 NA NA TRBJ2-5 TRBV7-8 TGTGCCAGCAGCTCCGGGACGTCGAGGGAGACCCAGTACTTC CASSSGTSRETQYF
14 few NA TRBJ2-2 TRBV12-5 TGTGCTAGTGGTTTGTCTGGGAGGACCGGGGAGCTGTTTTTT CASGLSGRTGELFF
14 many TRBD1 TRBJ1-2 TRBV5-6 TGTGCCAGCAGCCAAACAGGGGTTAACTATGGCTACACCTTC CASSQTGVNYGYTF
15 few TRBD1 TRBJ2-7 TRBV4-3 TGCGCCAGCAGCCACGGACAGGGGGCGAACTACGAGCAGTACTTC CASSHGQGANYEQYF
14 NA NA TRBJ2-7 TRBV18 TGTGCCAGCTCACCACATGCAGCTTCCTACGAGCAGTACTTC CASSPHAASYEQYF
14 NA NA TRBJ2-3 TRBV7-2 TGTGCCAGCAGCACAGCGGCGCTCACAGATACGCAGTATTTT CASSTAALTDTQYF
13 many NA TRBJ1-1 TRBV20-1 TGCAGTGCTAGAGATTTGGGGCGGACTGAAGCTTTCTTT CSARDLGRTEAFF
13 many TRBD2 TRBJ2-7 TRBV20-1 TGCAGTGCTAGCTTAGCGGGAACCTACGAGCAGTACTTC CSASLAGTYEQYF
14 many NA TRBJ2-7 TRBV7-9 TGTGCCAGCAGCTTGGACTTAGTGCCCTACGAGCAGTACTTC CASSLDLVPYEQYF
16 few NA TRBJ2-7 TRBV4-3 TGCGCCAGCAGCCAAGATCTAGGGGCGGGAACCTACGAGCAGTACTTC CASSQDLGAGTYEQYF
12 NA NA TRBJ1-1 TRBV27 TGTGCCAGCAGTTCCCGGGACGGGGTGACTCTCTTT CASSSRDGVTLF
18 NA NA TRBJ2-3 TRBV12-3/TRBV12-4 TGTACCAGCAGTTTAAATTCTTACTTAGCGTCTAGCACAGATACGCAGTATTTT CTSSLNSYLASSTDTQYF
13 many TRBD2 TRBJ2-7 TRBV12-3/TRBV12-4 TGTGCCAGCAGGCCGGGAGGGGGCTACGAGCAGTACTTC CASRPGGGYEQYF
14 many NA TRBJ2-7 TRBV6-5 TGTGCCAGCATTCTCTCGGTTAAAGCCTACGAGCAGTACTTC CASILSVKAYEQYF
13 many NA TRBJ1-1 TRBV6-6 TGTGCCAGCAGTGTTTTAATGAACACTGAAGCTTTCTTT CASSVLMNTEAFF
19 few TRBD2 TRBJ2-1 TRBV9 TGTGCCAGCAGCGAAAGGGCGCTAGCGGGTAATAGCTCCTACAATGAGCAGTTCTTC CASSERALAGNSSYNEQFF
14 many NA TRBJ2-1 TRBV4-2 TGTGCCAGCAGCCAAGCTGGGCTAGACAATGAGCAGTTCTTC CASSQAGLDNEQFF
17 NA TRBD2 TRBJ2-2 TRBV4-3 TGCGCCAGCAGCCAAGAACTAGCGGGAATGGACACCGGGGAGCTGTTTTTT CASSQELAGMDTGELFF
17 NA TRBD2 TRBJ2-2 TRBV5-6 TGTGCCAGCAGCTCTGGGACTAGCGGGCTCGACACCGGGGAGCTGTTTTTT CASSSGTSGLDTGELFF
16 few NA TRBJ2-5 TRBV28 TGTGCCAGCAGTTTTCGGGACCTTATTGGGGAAGAGACCCAGTACTTC CASSFRDLIGEETQYF
10 NA NA TRBJ1-2 TRBV19 TGTGCCAGTAGTCAATACGGCTACACCTTC CASSQYGYTF
17 many TRBD2 TRBJ2-1 TRBV9 TGTGCCAGCAGCGTTTCCCCGACTAGCGGGAAGAACTATGAGCAGTTCTTC CASSVSPTSGKNYEQFF
13 few NA TRBJ2-7 TRBV7-9 TGTGCCAGCAGCCCCTGGGGTAGCAACGAGCAGTACTTC CASSPWGSNEQYF
15 NA NA TRBJ2-1 TRBV20-1 TGCAGTGCAAGGGACGGGGGCAAGGCTCACAATGAGCAGTTCTTC CSARDGGKAHNEQFF
14 NA NA TRBJ2-5 TRBV10-3 TGTGCCATCAGTGAGGACAGGAACCAAGAGACCCAGTACTTC CAISEDRNQETQYF
15 NA NA TRBJ2-7 TRBV7-9 TGTGCCAGCAGCTTAGCCGGCAGGGGCCTCTACGAGCAGTACTTC CASSLAGRGLYEQYF
11 many NA TRBJ2-2 TRBV5-1 TGCGCCAGCACCGACACCGGGGAGCTGTTTTTT CASTDTGELFF
12 NA NA TRBJ1-5 TRBV7-9 TGTGCCAGCAGCTCCTACAGTCAGCCCCAGCATTTT CASSSYSQPQHF
17 NA TRBD1 TRBJ2-7 TRBV12-3/TRBV12-4 TGTGCCAGCAGTTTAGGACCCCGGGACAGGGGTGTTTACGAGCAGTACTTC CASSLGPRDRGVYEQYF
13 NA NA TRBJ2-1 TRBV5-1 TGCGCCAGCATACAGGGAAGTGGCAATGAGCAGTTCTTC CASIQGSGNEQFF
15 NA NA TRBJ2-7 TRBV7-9 TGTGCCAGCAGCCCAAGGGACCAGGGGAAGGGCGAGCAGTACTTC CASSPRDQGKGEQYF
13 few TRBD2 TRBJ2-1 TRBV20-1 TGCAGTGCTAGAGCCGGGGGGGGGAATGAGCAGTTCTTC CSARAGGGNEQFF